The rows below give T cell receptor beta chains drawn from one sample of a study of CD8+CD57+ T cells in acquired aplastic anemia. TCRdb re-derived calls from the reads in MiXCR, one entry per CDR3 protein. Found here are 450,000 to 550,000 distinct CDR3 sequences, around 32% of them singletons; the top ten hold 0.8% to 0.85%. The sequencing sample was made of sorted CD4+, CD8+, or CD8+CD57+ T cells (not recorded which) from PBMCs. These receptors all stem from a human donor with aplastic anemia. CDR3s include the opening cysteine and the closing phenylalanine or tryptophan. The order of the fields is D gene, J gene, clone size, V gene, CDR3 DNA, CDR3 protein. A D gene is named only where the DNA matches it firmly. Some rows have no size entry. The others give once, few or many, or a class for an expanded clone.

>-|TRBJ2-1|-|TRBV2
TGTGCCAGCAGTGACGGGGTGAGCTCCTACAATGAGCAGTTCTTC
CASSDGVSSYNEQFF
>-|TRBJ1-1|many|TRBV29-1
TGCAGCGTTGAAGATCGGGGGGGGGATGAAGCTTTCTTT
CSVEDRGGDEAFF
>TRBD1|TRBJ2-7|-|TRBV15
TGTGCCACCTCGGCCGGGACAGGGTTCCGCGAGCAGTACTTC
CATSAGTGFREQYF
>-|TRBJ1-4|many|TRBV25-1
TGTGCCAGCAGTGACGCAGGATTCAGTAATGAAAAACTGTTTTTT
CASSDAGFSNEKLFF
>-|TRBJ2-5|-|TRBV3-1
TGTGCCAGCAGCCAAGACGTTCGGGGAGAGACCCAGTACTTC
CASSQDVRGETQYF
>-|TRBJ2-7|few|TRBV9
TGTGCCAGCAGCGTAGAGCCGGGGAGCATAAACGAGCAGTACTTC
CASSVEPGSINEQYF
>-|TRBJ2-4|few|TRBV11-2
TGTGCCAGCAGCTTAGTTGGCAGCAACCAAAACATTCAGTACTTC
CASSLVGSNQNIQYF
>TRBD2|TRBJ2-7|few|TRBV19
TGTGCCAGTAGCACAACTAGCGGGAGCAATAGGAGATCCTACGAGCAGTACTTC
CASSTTSGSNRRSYEQYF
>-|TRBJ2-5|many|TRBV15
TGTGCCACCAGAGGTGTAGGGTACCAAGAGACCCAGTACTTC
CATRGVGYQETQYF
>-|TRBJ1-2|few|TRBV27
TGTGCCAGCATCCCCCATGGGGGCAGCACTATCTATGGCTACACCTTC
CASIPHGGSTIYGYTF
>TRBD2|TRBJ2-3|-|TRBV20-1
TGCAGTGTTAGATCAGTCCGCGGGGGGCCCACAGATACGCAGTATTTT
CSVRSVRGGPTDTQYF
>TRBD1|TRBJ1-1|many|TRBV2
TGTGCCAGCACCTCCAGGGGGACTATGAACACTGAAGCTTTCTTT
CASTSRGTMNTEAFF
>-|TRBJ1-4|-|TRBV12-3/TRBV12-4
TGTGCCAGCAGCCTCAGACTACCAGGGGAAAAACTGTTTTTT
CASSLRLPGEKLFF
>-|TRBJ2-3|-|TRBV19
TGTGCCAGTAGTATAGTAGGTCTCAACGGGGATACGCAGTATTTT
CASSIVGLNGDTQYF
>-|TRBJ1-2|-|TRBV6-2/TRBV6-3
TGTGCCAGCAGTTACTCGACGAGTGGAGGCTATGGCTACACCTTC
CASSYSTSGGYGYTF
>-|TRBJ1-2|many|TRBV2
TGTGCCAGCGGAGAGTATGGCTACACCTTC
CASGEYGYTF
>-|TRBJ2-2|-|TRBV20-1
TGCAGTGCAACCGGGGGGCTGTTTTTT
CSATGGLFF
>TRBD1|TRBJ1-4|-|TRBV19
TGTGCCAGTAGCGACAGGGGTTATGGGGAAAAACTGTTTTTT
CASSDRGYGEKLFF
>TRBD1|TRBJ1-1|-|TRBV5-5
TGTGCCAGCAGCTTGGAGAGGGGGCGACGGAACACTGAAGCTTTCTTT
CASSLERGRRNTEAFF
>-|TRBJ2-5|many|TRBV29-1
TGCAGCGGCGGACAGCAAGAGACCCAGTACTTC
CSGGQQETQYF
>TRBD1|TRBJ1-2|-|TRBV19
TGTGCCTGGAGACCTGACAGGGGGAGAGGCGCCGGCTATGGCTACACCTTC
CAWRPDRGRGAGYGYTF
>TRBD1|TRBJ1-6|many|TRBV6-1
TGTGCCAGCAGGCCGCCAGGGGGCCATAATTCACCCCTCCACTTT
CASRPPGGHNSPLHF
>TRBD1|TRBJ2-6|few|TRBV6-2/TRBV6-3
TGTGCCAGCAGTTGGACAGGGGCCGCCCCTGGAGGGGCCAACGTCCTGACTTTC
CASSWTGAAPGGANVLTF
>TRBD1|TRBJ1-2|-|TRBV10-2
TGCGCCAGCAGTCCTGGACAGGGGGCAGGCTACACCTTC
CASSPGQGAGYTF